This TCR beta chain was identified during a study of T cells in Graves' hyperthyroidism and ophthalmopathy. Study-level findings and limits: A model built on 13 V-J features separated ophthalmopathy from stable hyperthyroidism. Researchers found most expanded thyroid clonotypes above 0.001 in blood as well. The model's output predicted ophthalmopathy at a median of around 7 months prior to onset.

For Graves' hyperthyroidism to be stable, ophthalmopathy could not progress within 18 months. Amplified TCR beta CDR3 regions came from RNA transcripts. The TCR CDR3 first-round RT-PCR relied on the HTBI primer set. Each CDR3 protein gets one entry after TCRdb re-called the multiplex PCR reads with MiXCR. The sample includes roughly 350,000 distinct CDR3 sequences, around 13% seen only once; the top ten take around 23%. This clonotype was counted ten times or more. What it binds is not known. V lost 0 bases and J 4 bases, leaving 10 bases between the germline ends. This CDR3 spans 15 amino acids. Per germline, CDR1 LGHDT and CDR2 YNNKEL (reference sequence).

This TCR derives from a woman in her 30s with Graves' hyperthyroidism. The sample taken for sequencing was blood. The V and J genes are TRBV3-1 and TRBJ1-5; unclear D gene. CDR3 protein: CASSQDHAGNQPQHF. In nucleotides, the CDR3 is TGTGCCAGCAGCCAAGATCATGCGGGGAATCAGCCCCAGCATTTT. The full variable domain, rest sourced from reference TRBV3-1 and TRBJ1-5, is DTAVSQTPKYLVTQMGNDKSIKCEQNLGHDTMYWYKQDSKKFLKIMFSYNNKELIINETVPNRFSPKSPDKAHLNLHINSLELGDSAVYFCASSQDHAGNQPQHFGDGTRLSIL.